Following are 5 T cell receptor beta chains from one sample sequenced in a study of long-term antiretroviral therapy in people with HIV. Survey-level immunoSEQ v3.0 assays were run. Generated by immunoSEQ multiplex PCR, the TCRdb table keeps only in-frame clones and is missing some. This sample carries more than 15,000 clones, about 94% of them seen once, and the ten largest clones take roughly 4.2%. Source: unsorted PBMCs, taken roughly 6.4 years after starting antiretroviral therapy. These receptor sequences come from a woman aged 45-65 years with HIV.

This chain links TRBV19 with TRBJ2-1; D gene ambiguous. V was cut by 0 bases and J by 3 bases, with 12 bases left in between. Germline-derived CDR1 and CDR2 are LNHDA and SQIVND (reference sequence). The CDR3 contains 16 residues. CDR3 sequence reads: CASSIERRLSYNEQFF. The CDR3 DNA is TGTGCCAGTAGTATAGAAAGGCGTTTAAGCTACAATGAGCAGTTCTTC. Complete variable domain (other parts from reference TRBV19 and TRBJ2-1): DGGITQSPKYLFRKEGQNVTLSCEQNLNHDAMYWYRQDPGQGLRLIYYSQIVNDFQKGDIAEGYSVSREKKESFPLTVTSAQKNPTAFYLCASSIERRLSYNEQFFGPGTRLTVL.

The chain recombines TRBV7-9 with TRBJ1-1; D not resolved. Trimming left V 8 bases short and J 1 base short, with 8 bases between. CDR1 SEHNR and CDR2 FQNEAQ come from the germline V gene (reference sequence). The CDR3 contains 12 residues. DNA for the CDR3: TGTGCCAGCTCCTGGGCGAACACTGAAGCTTTCTTT. Its protein product is CASSWANTEAFF. The whole variable domain, filled in from reference TRBV7-9 and TRBJ1-1, reads DTGVSQNPRHKITKRGQNVTFRCDPISEHNRLYWYRQTLGQGPEFLTYFQNEAQLEKSRLLSDRFSAERPKGSFSTLEIQRTEQGDSAMYLCASSWANTEAFFGQGTRLTVV.

J is TRBJ1-5 and V is TRBV16, with 7 bases identical to TRBD1. The V gene end was trimmed by 5 bases and the J gene end by 2 bases; junction bases not matched to a gene: 6. The CDR3 is 15 amino acids. In germline, CDR1 is KGHSY, CDR2 FQNENV. The CDR3 DNA reads TGTGCCAGCAGCTCAGGGGGTTCGGGCAATCAGCCCCAGCATTTT. It specifies CASSSGGSGNQPQHF.

The chain uses TRBV15 and TRBJ2-2, with unresolved D. V lost 0 bases and J lost 6, with 17 bases in between. This CDR3 is built from 17 residues. The V gene's germline CDR1 is LNHNV and CDR2 YYDKDF (reference sequence). In DNA, the CDR3 is TGTGCCACCAGCAGAGATCAGGCGTCGCAAGTGGCCGGGGAGCTGTTTTTT. Protein: CATSRDQASQVAGELFF.

V usage is TRBV27 and J usage is TRBJ1-1, with D unclear. The V and J ends lost 8 bases and 2 bases respectively, with 12 bases between them. The germline gives CDR1 MNHEY, CDR2 SMNVEV (reference sequence). The CDR3 is made up of 13 amino acids. The CDR3 here is CASARTANTEAFF. The CDR3 region has the DNA TGTGCCAGCGCCCGGACTGCAAACACTGAAGCTTTCTTT.